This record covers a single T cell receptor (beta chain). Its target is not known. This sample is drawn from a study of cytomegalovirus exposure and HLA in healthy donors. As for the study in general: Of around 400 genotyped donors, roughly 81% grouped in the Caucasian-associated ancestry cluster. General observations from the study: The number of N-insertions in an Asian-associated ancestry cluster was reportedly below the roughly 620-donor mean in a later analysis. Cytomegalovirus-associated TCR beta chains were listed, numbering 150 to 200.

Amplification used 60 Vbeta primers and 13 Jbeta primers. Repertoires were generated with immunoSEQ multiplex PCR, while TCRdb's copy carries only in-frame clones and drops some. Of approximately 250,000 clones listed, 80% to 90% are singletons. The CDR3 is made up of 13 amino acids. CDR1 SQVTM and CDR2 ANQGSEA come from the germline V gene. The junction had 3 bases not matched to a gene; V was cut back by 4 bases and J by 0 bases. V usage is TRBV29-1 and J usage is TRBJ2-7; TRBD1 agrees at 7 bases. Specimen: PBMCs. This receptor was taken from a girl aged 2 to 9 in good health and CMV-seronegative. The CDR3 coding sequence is TGCAGCGTTGTGAAGGGGGCCTCCTACGAGCAGTACTTC. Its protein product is CSVVKGASYEQYF.